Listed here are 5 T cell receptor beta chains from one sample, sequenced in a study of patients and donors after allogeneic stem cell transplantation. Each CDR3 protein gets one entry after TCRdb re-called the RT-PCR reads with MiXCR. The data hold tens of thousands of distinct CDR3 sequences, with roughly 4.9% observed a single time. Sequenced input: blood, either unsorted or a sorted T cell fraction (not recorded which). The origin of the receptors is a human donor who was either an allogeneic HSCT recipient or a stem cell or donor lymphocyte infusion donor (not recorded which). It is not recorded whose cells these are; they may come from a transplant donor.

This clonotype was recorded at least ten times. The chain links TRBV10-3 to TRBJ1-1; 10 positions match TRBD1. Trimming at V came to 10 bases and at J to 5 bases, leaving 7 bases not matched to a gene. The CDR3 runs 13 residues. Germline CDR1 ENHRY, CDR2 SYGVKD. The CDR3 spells CASGTGDETEAFF. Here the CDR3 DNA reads TGTGCCAGCGGGACAGGGGACGAGACTGAAGCTTTCTTT.

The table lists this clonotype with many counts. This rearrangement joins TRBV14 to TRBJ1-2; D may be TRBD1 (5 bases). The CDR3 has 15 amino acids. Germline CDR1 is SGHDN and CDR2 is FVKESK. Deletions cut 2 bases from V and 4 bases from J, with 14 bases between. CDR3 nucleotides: TGTGCCAGCAGCCAAAGCCACATGGGGGGCTATGGCTACACCTTC. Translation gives CASSQSHMGGYGYTF.

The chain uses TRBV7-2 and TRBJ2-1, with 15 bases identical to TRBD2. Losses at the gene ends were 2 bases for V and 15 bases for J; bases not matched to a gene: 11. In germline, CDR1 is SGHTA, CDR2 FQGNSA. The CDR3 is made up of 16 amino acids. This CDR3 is CASSLRSGLAGGSPFF. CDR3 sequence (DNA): TGTGCCAGCAGCTTAAGGTCGGGACTAGCGGGAGGTAGCCCGTTCTTC. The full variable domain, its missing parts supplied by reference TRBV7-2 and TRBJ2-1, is GAGVSQSPSNKVTEKGKDVELRCDPISGHTALYWYRQSLGQGLEFLIYFQGNSAPDKSGLPSDRFSAERTGGSVSTLTIQRTQQEDSAVYLCASSLRSGLAGGSPFFGPGTRLTVL.

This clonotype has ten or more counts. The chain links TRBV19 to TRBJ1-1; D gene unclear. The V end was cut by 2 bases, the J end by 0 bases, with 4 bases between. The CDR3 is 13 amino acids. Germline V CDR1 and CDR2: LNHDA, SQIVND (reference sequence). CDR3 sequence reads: CASSIHVNTEAFF. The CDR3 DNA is TGTGCCAGTAGTATACATGTGAACACTGAAGCTTTCTTT.

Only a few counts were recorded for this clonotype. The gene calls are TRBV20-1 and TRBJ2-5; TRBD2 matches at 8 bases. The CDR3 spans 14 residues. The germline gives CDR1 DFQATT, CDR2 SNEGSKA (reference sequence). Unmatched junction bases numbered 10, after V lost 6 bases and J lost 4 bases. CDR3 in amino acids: CSAPRRGALETQYF. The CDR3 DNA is TGCAGTGCCCCAAGGCGGGGGGCCCTAGAGACCCAGTACTTC.